The sequence of this T cell receptor beta chain was determined in a study of human T cells and chemical hapten exposure. The CDR3 length is 14 residues. With V trimmed by 5 bases and J by 7 bases, 8 bases remained unmatched. The V gene's germline CDR1 is MNHNS and CDR2 SASEGT. TCRdb ran MiXCR on the RACE reads and lists one entry per CDR3 protein. The data contain 370,000 or so distinct CDR3 sequences, nearly 5% of them singletons. Described time point: patch test 1, 2 weeks after DPC sensitization. Treatment described: therapeutic diphenylcyclopropenone sensitization with weekly scalp DPC. The receptor's source is a woman between 50 and 59 years old with alopecia areata. Some clones in this sample may be carry-over from other donors' samples. The material sequenced was whole blood, taken in connection with sensitization to the hapten diphenylcyclopropenone (DPC). The chain joins TRBV6-1 to TRBJ1-5; 7 bases are shared with TRBD1. DNA for the CDR3: TGTGCCAGCAGTTCGCAGGGGGGGAAGCAGCCCCAGCATTTT. It specifies CASSSQGGKQPQHF.